Listed below are T cell receptor beta chains from one sample, sequenced in a study of T cell repertoires in cytomegalovirus infection. TCRdb passed the reads through MiXCR, listing each CDR3 protein once. The table shows a few hundred thousand distinct CDR3 sequences, with around 30% occurring only once. Their specific antigens are unknown. The specimen was cultured PBMCs, collected from culture after CMV antigen stimulation. The receptors here all came from a human donor in good health (CMV status not recorded). Some clones in this sample may be carry-over from other donors' samples. The CDR3 runs from the conserved cysteine through the conserved F or W. The D gene is left open where the match is weak. The listing skips clone size in some rows; elsewhere it reads once, few, many or a size class.

size: .; V: TRBV14; J: TRBJ1-1; D: TRBD1; CDR3: CASSQMTGGNTEAFF; DNA: TGTGCCAGCAGTCAGATGACAGGGGGTAACACTGAAGCTTTCTTT
size: .; V: TRBV6-2/TRBV6-3; J: TRBJ2-7; D: .; CDR3: CASSYGSGVSYEQYF; DNA: TGTGCCAGCAGTTACGGGTCGGGAGTTTCCTACGAGCAGTACTTC
size: .; V: TRBV27; J: TRBJ1-1; D: .; CDR3: CASSFNPGGGQAFF; DNA: TGTGCCAGCAGTTTTAATCCGGGGGGCGGTCAGGCTTTCTTT
size: .; V: TRBV9; J: TRBJ2-3; D: TRBD2; CDR3: CASSVEWTSGFTDTQYF; DNA: TGTGCCAGCAGCGTAGAATGGACTAGCGGATTCACAGATACGCAGTATTTT
size: few; V: TRBV7-8; J: TRBJ2-2; D: .; CDR3: CASSPLARGTGELFF; DNA: TGTGCCAGCAGTCCCCTAGCGAGGGGCACCGGGGAGCTGTTTTTT
size: .; V: TRBV7-8; J: TRBJ1-6; D: TRBD1; CDR3: CASSQGGTVNSPLHF; DNA: TGTGCCAGCAGCCAGGGTGGGACAGTTAATTCACCCCTCCACTTT
size: .; V: TRBV29-1; J: TRBJ2-1; D: .; CDR3: CSVEEGNEQFF; DNA: TGCAGCGTTGAGGAGGGCAATGAGCAGTTCTTC
size: once; V: TRBV28; J: TRBJ2-5; D: TRBD2; CDR3: CASSQLGREGGWTQYF; DNA: TGTGCCAGCAGTCAACTCGGGCGGGAGGGGGGATGGACCCAGTACTTC
size: .; V: TRBV4-1; J: TRBJ2-5; D: .; CDR3: CASSQDAGSTQETQYF; DNA: TGCGCCAGCAGCCAAGATGCAGGGTCGACCCAAGAGACCCAGTACTTC
size: .; V: TRBV28; J: TRBJ2-7; D: .; CDR3: CASSLWDRRSTGPYEQYF; DNA: TGTGCCAGCAGTTTATGGGATCGACGTTCAACAGGGCCCTACGAGCAGTACTTC
size: .; V: TRBV12-5; J: TRBJ2-1; D: TRBD1; CDR3: CASGSGQGNNEQFF; DNA: TGTGCTAGTGGTTCGGGACAGGGAAACAATGAGCAGTTCTTC
size: .; V: TRBV19; J: TRBJ2-2; D: .; CDR3: CASNDRPGELFF; DNA: TGTGCCAGTAATGACAGGCCCGGGGAGCTGTTTTTT
size: few; V: TRBV27; J: TRBJ1-6; D: .; CDR3: CASSFGLNYNSPLHF; DNA: TGTGCCAGCAGTTTTGGACTCAACTATAATTCACCCCTCCACTTT
size: .; V: TRBV20-1; J: TRBJ2-3; D: TRBD2; CDR3: CSARISRLAGVTDTQYF; DNA: TGCAGTGCTAGAATCAGCCGGTTAGCGGGAGTGACAGATACGCAGTATTTT
size: .; V: TRBV11-3; J: TRBJ2-1; D: .; CDR3: CASSMTYRVRNEQFF; DNA: TGTGCCAGCAGCATGACTTACAGGGTCCGGAATGAGCAGTTCTTC
size: many; V: TRBV6-1; J: TRBJ2-3; D: .; CDR3: CASSPPVPTQYF; DNA: TGTGCCAGCAGCCCTCCCGTCCCAACGCAGTATTTT
size: few; V: TRBV5-5; J: TRBJ2-1; D: .; CDR3: CASSSTRGTSSYNEQFF; DNA: TGTGCCAGCAGCTCCACCCGGGGTACGAGCTCCTACAATGAGCAGTTCTTC
size: few; V: TRBV27; J: TRBJ2-1; D: TRBD2; CDR3: CASSLRAAGGSNEQFF; DNA: TGTGCCAGCAGTTTAAGGGCAGCGGGAGGGAGTAATGAGCAGTTCTTC
size: .; V: TRBV19; J: TRBJ2-3; D: TRBD2; CDR3: CASSIGLAADTQYF; DNA: TGTGCCAGTAGTATCGGACTAGCCGCAGATACGCAGTATTTT
size: many; V: TRBV7-2; J: TRBJ2-5; D: .; CDR3: CASSLWTLGRETQYF; DNA: TGTGCCAGCAGCTTATGGACTCTCGGGCGGGAGACCCAGTACTTC
size: .; V: TRBV28; J: TRBJ2-3; D: .; CDR3: CASSSSGTQYTDTQYF; DNA: TGTGCCAGCAGTTCCTCCGGGACGCAATACACAGATACGCAGTATTTT
size: many; V: TRBV7-8; J: TRBJ2-2; D: .; CDR3: CASSGRGANTGELFF; DNA: TGTGCCAGCAGCGGGAGGGGGGCGAACACCGGGGAGCTGTTTTTT
size: many; V: TRBV12-3/TRBV12-4; J: TRBJ2-4; D: TRBD2; CDR3: CASSPTSGGHSIQYF; DNA: TGTGCCAGCAGTCCGACTAGCGGGGGACATAGCATTCAGTACTTC
size: many; V: TRBV7-8; J: TRBJ2-3; D: TRBD2; CDR3: CASSSRLAATDTQYF; DNA: TGTGCCAGCAGCTCCCGACTAGCGGCCACAGATACGCAGTATTTT
size: .; V: TRBV27; J: TRBJ2-2; D: .; CDR3: CASSFLPTGASFVGELFF; DNA: TGTGCCAGCAGTTTCCTCCCTACGGGAGCCAGCTTCGTGGGGGAGCTGTTTTTT
size: .; V: TRBV6-1; J: TRBJ1-1; D: .; CDR3: CASSYRRLNTEAFF; DNA: TGTGCCAGCAGTTACCGCAGGCTTAACACTGAAGCTTTCTTT
size: .; V: TRBV28; J: TRBJ2-5; D: .; CDR3: CASGKVARRQETQYF; DNA: TGTGCCAGCGGGAAGGTAGCGAGACGCCAAGAGACCCAGTACTTC
size: few; V: TRBV7-2; J: TRBJ2-3; D: .; CDR3: CASSSHGADTQYF; DNA: TGTGCCAGCAGCTCCCATGGTGCCGATACGCAGTATTTT
size: .; V: TRBV4-1; J: TRBJ2-7; D: TRBD2; CDR3: CASSQVRFGTSGRVVSYEQYF; DNA: TGCGCCAGCAGCCAAGTCCGGTTCGGGACTAGCGGGAGAGTGGTGTCCTACGAGCAGTACTTC
size: .; V: TRBV19; J: TRBJ2-3; D: TRBD2; CDR3: CASSKQAGNTDTQYF; DNA: TGTGCCAGTAGTAAACAAGCGGGAAACACAGATACGCAGTATTTT
size: many; V: TRBV7-2; J: TRBJ2-2; D: .; CDR3: CASSLVISGTGELFF; DNA: TGTGCCAGCAGCTTGGTAATCAGCGGCACCGGGGAGCTGTTTTTT
size: few; V: TRBV7-8; J: TRBJ2-3; D: .; CDR3: CASSNYDRFDPDTQYF; DNA: TGTGCCAGCAGCAACTATGACAGGTTCGACCCAGATACGCAGTATTTT
size: .; V: TRBV5-4; J: TRBJ1-2; D: TRBD1; CDR3: CASSPGTGVNQGYGYTF; DNA: TGTGCCAGCAGCCCCGGGACAGGGGTCAATCAGGGATATGGCTACACCTTC
size: few; V: TRBV6-2/TRBV6-3; J: TRBJ2-5; D: .; CDR3: CASSYYGGGGETQYF; DNA: TGTGCCAGCAGTTACTATGGGGGAGGGGGAGAGACCCAGTACTTC
size: few; V: TRBV4-2; J: TRBJ2-3; D: TRBD2; CDR3: CASSQVPRRLAFSTDTQYF; DNA: TGTGCCAGCAGCCAAGTCCCCCGGAGACTAGCGTTTAGCACAGATACGCAGTATTTT
size: .; V: TRBV27; J: TRBJ1-5; D: .; CDR3: CASSPAAYSNQPQHF; DNA: TGTGCCAGCAGTCCCGCAGCTTATAGCAATCAGCCCCAGCATTTT
size: .; V: TRBV6-1; J: TRBJ2-5; D: TRBD1; CDR3: CASRAGTGGVETQYF; DNA: TGTGCCAGCAGAGCCGGGACAGGGGGTGTCGAGACCCAGTACTTC
size: .; V: TRBV20-1; J: TRBJ2-1; D: .; CDR3: CSASGADGSSYNEQFF; DNA: TGCAGTGCTAGTGGCGCGGACGGGTCCTCCTACAATGAGCAGTTCTTC
size: .; V: TRBV6-2/TRBV6-3; J: TRBJ2-6; D: TRBD1; CDR3: CASSRDRPAVLTF; DNA: TGTGCCAGCAGCCGGGACAGACCCGCCGTCCTGACTTTC
size: .; V: TRBV19; J: TRBJ2-1; D: TRBD2; CDR3: CATKRENYNEQFF; DNA: TGTGCCACAAAGCGGGAGAATTACAATGAGCAGTTCTTC
size: .; V: TRBV7-2; J: TRBJ1-3; D: TRBD1; CDR3: CASSSRQGAGNTIYF; DNA: TGTGCCAGCAGCTCCCGACAGGGGGCTGGAAACACCATATATTTT
size: few; V: TRBV4-1; J: TRBJ2-2; D: TRBD2; CDR3: CASSQSSGRALTGELFF; DNA: TGCGCCAGCAGCCAAAGTAGCGGGAGGGCGTTAACCGGGGAGCTGTTTTTT
size: many; V: TRBV7-2; J: TRBJ2-1; D: .; CDR3: CASSLVVAERWAHNEQFF; DNA: TGTGCCAGCAGCTTAGTGGTAGCGGAGCGATGGGCTCACAATGAGCAGTTCTTC
size: .; V: TRBV15; J: TRBJ1-1; D: .; CDR3: CATSPRYTEAFF; DNA: TGTGCCACCAGTCCTAGGTACACTGAAGCTTTCTTT
size: .; V: TRBV6-2/TRBV6-3; J: TRBJ2-3; D: TRBD2; CDR3: CAGSFGTILTDTQYF; DNA: TGTGCCGGCAGTTTTGGGACTATCCTTACAGATACGCAGTATTTT